This passage covers 11 T cell receptor beta chains from one sample sequenced in a study of CD8+ T cells in alopecia areata. The sequencing template was cDNA reverse transcribed from extracted RNA. The method was immunoSEQ multiplex PCR; TCRdb's version includes in-frame clones alone and lacks a portion of them. The table has about 110,000 clones, 55% to 60% seen once. Sequenced: NKG2D-low CD8+ T cells sorted from blood. The source of these receptors is a human donor with alopecia areata.

The chain combines TRBV19 with TRBJ2-1; TRBD2 matches at 9 bases. CDR1 is LNHDA, CDR2 SQIVND, per germline (reference sequence). The CDR3 consists of 14 residues. The junction had 6 bases not matched to a gene; V was cut back by 5 bases and J by 7 bases. DNA of the CDR3: TGTGCCAGTAGTCCTAGCGGGGCGGGGAATGAGCAGTTCTTC. It is translated as CASSPSGAGNEQFF. The full variable domain, with the rest looked up from reference TRBV19 and TRBJ2-1, is DGGITQSPKYLFRKEGQNVTLSCEQNLNHDAMYWYRQDPGQGLRLIYYSQIVNDFQKGDIAEGYSVSREKKESFPLTVTSAQKNPTAFYLCASSPSGAGNEQFFGPGTRLTVL.

There are a few counts of this clone. This chain joins TRBV29-1 and TRBJ2-3; D uncertain. There are 10 residues in the CDR3. Germline lookup yields CDR1 SQVTM and CDR2 ANQGSEA. V was shortened by 8 bases and J by 5 bases, with 8 bases between the two germline ends. The CDR3 coding sequence is TGCAGCCACAAACGAGATACGCAGTATTTT. This translates into CSHKRDTQYF.

A few counts support this clone. The V gene is TRBV6-6, the J gene TRBJ2-7, with D uncertain. The germline V gene has CDR1 MNHNY and CDR2 SVGAGI (reference sequence). The CDR3 length is 14 residues. Trimming took 2 bases from V and 0 from J, leaving 8 bases between them. CDR3 coding DNA: TGTGCCAGCAGTTACCCGGACCCCTCCTACGAGCAGTACTTC. Protein: CASSYPDPSYEQYF.

The J gene is TRBJ1-1, the V gene TRBV5-8; D is unclear. The CDR3 is made up of 12 amino acids. Trimming took 4 bases from V and 3 from J, leaving 7 bases between them. Germline V gene lookup returns CDR1 SGHTS and CDR2 YDEGEE. CDR3 in DNA: TGTGCCAGCAGCCCACCTTACACTGAAGCTTTCTTT. Translation gives CASSPPYTEAFF. The variable domain in full, completed from reference TRBV5-8 and TRBJ1-1, reads EAGVTQSPTHLIKTRGQQATLRCSPISGHTSVYWYQQALGLGLQFLLWYDEGEERNRGNFPPRFSGRQFPNYSSELNVNALELEDSALYLCASSPPYTEAFFGQGTRLTVV.

This clone was detected only once. V and J are TRBV2 and TRBJ1-1, with D possibly being TRBD1 (6 bases). The CDR3 spans 12 residues. Germline V gene sequence: CDR1 SNHLY, CDR2 FYNNEI. Trimming took 9 bases from V and 4 from J, leaving 12 bases between them. CDR3 in DNA: TGTGCCAGACAGGGAGTCGGCACTGAAGCTTTCTTT. Residues: CARQGVGTEAFF.

This clone has only a few counts. The V call is TRBV14, the J call TRBJ2-3; weak D call: TRBD1 (5 bases). This CDR3 region has 13 residues. With 5 bases removed from V and 2 bases from J, the gap between germline ends came to 8 bases. Germline CDR1 SGHDN, CDR2 FVKESK. In nucleotides, the CDR3 is TGTGCCAGCAGCAGGGGAAACACAGATACGCAGTATTTT. Amino acids: CASSRGNTDTQYF. Full variable domain (rest looked up from reference TRBV14 and TRBJ2-3): EAGVTQFPSHSVIEKGQTVTLRCDPISGHDNLYWYRRVMGKEIKFLLHFVKESKQDESGMPNNRFLAERTGGTYSTLKVQPAELEDSGVYFCASSRGNTDTQYFGPGTRLTVL.

This clone showed up just a few times. V gene TRBV19 combines with J gene TRBJ1-1, with D tentatively TRBD1 (5 bases). The germline CDR1 and CDR2 sequences are LNHDA and SQIVND (reference sequence). The CDR3 loop spans 14 amino acids. Trimming took off 5 bases at V and 7 bases at J, with 17 bases between the two ends. DNA for the CDR3: TGTGCCAGTAGTTTGACAGCCTCCTCCGATGAAGCTTTCTTT. Protein: CASSLTASSDEAFF.

The J gene is TRBJ2-3, the V gene TRBV4-1, with 7 bases fitting TRBD2. Germline CDR1 MGHRA, CDR2 YSYEKL. The length of the CDR3 is 16 residues. The J segment lost 3 bases and the V segment lost 1 base, leaving 7 bases of the junction unmatched. CDR3 loop: CASSQVAGVSTDTQYF. The CDR3 nucleotides read TGCGCCAGCAGCCAAGTTGCGGGAGTTTCGACAGATACGCAGTATTTT.

This clone was counted between two and nine times. The rearrangement links TRBV29-1 to TRBJ2-1; D ambiguous. In germline, CDR1 is SQVTM, CDR2 ANQGSEA. With 0 bases removed from V and 0 bases from J, the gap between germline ends came to 6 bases. CDR3 length equals 14 residues. The CDR3 protein is CSVEDPNSYNEQFF. CDR3 nucleotides: TGCAGCGTTGAAGATCCAAACTCCTACAATGAGCAGTTCTTC.

This clone was detected only a few times. This chain joins TRBV7-9 and TRBJ2-3, with no clear D. Germline CDR1 is SEHNR and CDR2 is FQNEAQ (reference sequence). This CDR3 comprises 13 residues. V dropped 7 bases and J dropped 2 bases, with 10 bases sitting between them. For the CDR3, the DNA is TGTGCCAGCACCTTGAGAGTCACAGATACGCAGTATTTT. Translation gives CASTLRVTDTQYF.

The chain employs TRBV2 and TRBJ2-1; 10 bases map to TRBD2. The CDR3 consists of 14 residues. Trimming at V came to 7 bases and at J to 8 bases, leaving 8 bases not matched to a gene. Germline V gene lookup returns CDR1 SNHLY and CDR2 FYNNEI. The chain's CDR3 is CASTLAGAKYEQFF. In DNA, the CDR3 is TGTGCCAGCACTCTAGCGGGAGCCAAGTATGAGCAGTTCTTC.